The clone carrying this T cell receptor beta chain appeared many times. This entry comes from a study of OX40 agonist ivuxolimab in advanced cancers. Using immunoSEQ multiplex PCR, the repertoire was profiled, and TCRdb retains in-frame clones only, with some absent. This sample carries tens of thousands of clones, approximately 81% of them seen once, and the ten largest clones take 20% to 30%. This CDR3 comprises 12 residues. V shed 1 base and J shed 8 bases, with 5 bases lying between them. CDR1 and CDR2 (germline): SEHNR, FQNEAQ (reference sequence). The V and J genes are TRBV7-9 and TRBJ1-4; D gene unclear. This TCR derives from an adult with an advanced solid tumor such as melanoma, head and neck, liver or kidney cancer. This material consisted of CD4+ or CD8+ T cells sorted from blood, taken in a trial of the OX40 agonist ivuxolimab. CDR3 sequence: CASSLDGEKLFF. The CDR3 bases are TGTGCCAGCAGCTTAGACGGGGAAAAACTGTTTTTT.